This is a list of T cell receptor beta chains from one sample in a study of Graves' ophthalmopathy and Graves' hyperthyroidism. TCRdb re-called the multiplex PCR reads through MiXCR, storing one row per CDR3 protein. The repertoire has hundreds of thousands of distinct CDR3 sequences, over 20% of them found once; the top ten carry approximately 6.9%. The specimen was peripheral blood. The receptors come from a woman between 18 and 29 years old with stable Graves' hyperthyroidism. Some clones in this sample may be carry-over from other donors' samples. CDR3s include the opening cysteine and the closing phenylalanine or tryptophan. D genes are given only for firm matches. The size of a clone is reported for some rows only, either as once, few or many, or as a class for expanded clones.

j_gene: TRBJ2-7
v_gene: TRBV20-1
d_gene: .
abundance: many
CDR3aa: CSARESRGGTYEQYF
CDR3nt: TGCAGTGCCCGAGAGAGCAGGGGTGGTACCTACGAGCAGTACTTC

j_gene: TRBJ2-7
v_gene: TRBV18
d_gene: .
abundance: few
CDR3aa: CASSPAREMVHEQYF
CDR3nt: TGTGCCAGCTCACCGGCAAGGGAAATGGTCCACGAGCAGTACTTC

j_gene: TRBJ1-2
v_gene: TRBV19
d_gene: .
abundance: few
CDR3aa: CASSRPIKGNYGYTF
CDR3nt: TGTGCCAGTAGTAGACCGATAAAGGGCAACTATGGCTACACCTTC

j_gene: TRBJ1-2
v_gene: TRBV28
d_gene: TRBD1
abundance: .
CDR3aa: CASSLLQGTGYGYTF
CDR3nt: TGTGCCAGCAGTTTACTCCAGGGGACAGGCTATGGCTACACCTTC

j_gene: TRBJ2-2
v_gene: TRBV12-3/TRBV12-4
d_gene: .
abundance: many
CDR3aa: CASSFSTAGELFF
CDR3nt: TGTGCCAGCAGTTTCTCGACAGCCGGGGAGCTGTTTTTT

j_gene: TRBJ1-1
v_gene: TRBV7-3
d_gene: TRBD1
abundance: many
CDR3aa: CASSSRTGTNTEAFF
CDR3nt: TGTGCCAGCAGCTCACGGACAGGGACGAACACTGAAGCTTTCTTT

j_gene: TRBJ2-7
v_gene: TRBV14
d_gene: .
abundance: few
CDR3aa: CASSQDIAAGTAEQYF
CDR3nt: TGTGCCAGCAGCCAAGATATAGCCGCGGGGACAGCCGAGCAGTACTTC

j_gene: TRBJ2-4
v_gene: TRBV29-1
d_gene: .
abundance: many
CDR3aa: CSVETQGKRNIQYF
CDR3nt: TGCAGCGTTGAAACTCAGGGGAAAAGGAACATTCAGTACTTC

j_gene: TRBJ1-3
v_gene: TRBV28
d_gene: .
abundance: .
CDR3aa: CASSLFRGSGNTIYF
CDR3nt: TGTGCCAGCAGTTTGTTCCGGGGCTCTGGAAACACCATATATTTT

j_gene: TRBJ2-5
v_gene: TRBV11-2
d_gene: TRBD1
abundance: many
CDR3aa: CASRPLKGQKETQYF
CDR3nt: TGTGCCAGCAGACCCCTCAAGGGACAGAAAGAGACCCAGTACTTC

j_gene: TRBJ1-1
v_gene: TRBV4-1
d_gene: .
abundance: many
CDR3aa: CASTNPPGNTEAFF
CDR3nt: TGCGCCAGCACAAACCCCCCCGGGAACACTGAAGCTTTCTTT

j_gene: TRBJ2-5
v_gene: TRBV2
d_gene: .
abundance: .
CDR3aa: CASSEITTGQETQYF
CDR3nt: TGTGCCAGCAGTGAAATAACGACAGGCCAAGAGACCCAGTACTTC

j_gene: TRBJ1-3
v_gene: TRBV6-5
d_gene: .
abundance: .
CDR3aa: CASSYEADYFSGNTIYF
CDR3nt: TGTGCCAGCAGTTACGAGGCAGATTACTTCTCTGGAAACACCATATATTTT

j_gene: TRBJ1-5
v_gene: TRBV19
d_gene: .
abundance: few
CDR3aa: CASSTKGYQPQHF
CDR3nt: TGTGCCAGTAGTACCAAGGGGTATCAGCCCCAGCATTTT

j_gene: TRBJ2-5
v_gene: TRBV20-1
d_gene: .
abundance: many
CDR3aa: CSARDRGRLQETQYF
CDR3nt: TGCAGTGCTAGAGATCGCGGGCGTTTGCAAGAGACCCAGTACTTC

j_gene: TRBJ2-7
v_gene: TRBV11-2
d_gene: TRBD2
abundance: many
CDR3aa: CASSSGLAGEYYF
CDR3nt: TGTGCCAGCAGCTCGGGACTAGCGGGAGAATATTACTTC

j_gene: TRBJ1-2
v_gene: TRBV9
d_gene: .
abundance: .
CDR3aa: CASSVDAAVSTGYGYTF
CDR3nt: TGTGCCAGCAGCGTAGATGCGGCAGTCTCTACGGGCTATGGCTACACCTTC

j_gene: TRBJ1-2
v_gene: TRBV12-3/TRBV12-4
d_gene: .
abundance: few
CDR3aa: CASSFGSAGAGYTF
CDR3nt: TGTGCCAGCAGTTTCGGTTCGGCGGGGGCTGGCTACACCTTC

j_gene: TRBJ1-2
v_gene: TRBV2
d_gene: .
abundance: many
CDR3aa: CANRVGANYGYTF
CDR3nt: TGTGCCAACCGTGTGGGGGCAAACTATGGCTACACCTTC

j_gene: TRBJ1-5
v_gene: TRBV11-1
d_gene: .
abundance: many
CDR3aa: CASSLTSGVEGQPQHF
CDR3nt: TGTGCCAGCAGCTTAACCTCGGGGGTTGAGGGACAGCCCCAGCATTTT

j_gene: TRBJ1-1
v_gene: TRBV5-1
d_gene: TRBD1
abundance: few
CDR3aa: CASSFRPGQGNTEAFF
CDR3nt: TGCGCCAGCAGCTTTCGCCCGGGACAGGGGAACACTGAAGCTTTCTTT

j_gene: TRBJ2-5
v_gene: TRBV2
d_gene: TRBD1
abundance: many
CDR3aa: CASSESSGTGVTQYF
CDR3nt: TGTGCCAGCAGTGAATCTTCCGGGACAGGGGTGACCCAGTACTTC

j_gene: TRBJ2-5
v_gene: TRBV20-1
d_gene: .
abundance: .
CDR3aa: CSALDSVGKTQYF
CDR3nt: TGCAGTGCTTTGGACAGTGTGGGAAAGACCCAGTACTTC

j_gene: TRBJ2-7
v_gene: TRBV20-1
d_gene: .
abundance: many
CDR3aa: CSANAGTSLSYEQYF
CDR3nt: TGCAGTGCTAACGCTGGGACCAGTTTATCCTACGAGCAGTACTTC

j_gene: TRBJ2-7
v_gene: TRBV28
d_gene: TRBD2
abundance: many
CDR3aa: CASSPWTSGNYEQYF
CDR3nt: TGTGCCAGCAGTCCATGGACTAGCGGGAACTACGAGCAGTACTTC

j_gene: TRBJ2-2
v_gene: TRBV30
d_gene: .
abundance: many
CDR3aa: CAWGYRDTGELFF
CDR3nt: TGTGCCTGGGGGTACAGGGATACCGGGGAGCTGTTTTTT

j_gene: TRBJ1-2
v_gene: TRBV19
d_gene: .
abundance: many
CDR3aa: CASERQRNYGYTF
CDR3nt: TGTGCCAGCGAGAGACAGAGAAACTATGGCTACACCTTC

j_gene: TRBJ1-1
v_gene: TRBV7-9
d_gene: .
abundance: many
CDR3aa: CASSPPVGTEAFF
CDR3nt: TGTGCCAGCAGCCCCCCGGTCGGTACTGAAGCTTTCTTT

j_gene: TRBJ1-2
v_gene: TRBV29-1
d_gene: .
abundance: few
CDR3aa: CSVEPQPNYGYTF
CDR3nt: TGCAGCGTTGAGCCCCAGCCTAACTATGGCTACACCTTC

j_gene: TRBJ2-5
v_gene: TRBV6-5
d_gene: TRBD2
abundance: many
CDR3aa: CASRGGDRLYQETQYF
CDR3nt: TGTGCCAGCAGGGGGGGGGACCGACTATACCAAGAGACCCAGTACTTC

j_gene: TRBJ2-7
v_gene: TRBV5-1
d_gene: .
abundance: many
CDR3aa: CASSLGPGAVYEQYF
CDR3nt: TGCGCCAGCAGCTTGGGGCCAGGGGCGGTCTACGAGCAGTACTTC

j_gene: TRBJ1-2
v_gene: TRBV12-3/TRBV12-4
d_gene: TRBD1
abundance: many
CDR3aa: CASSFGPGTGVSGYTF
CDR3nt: TGTGCCAGCAGTTTTGGTCCAGGGACAGGGGTCTCTGGCTACACCTTC

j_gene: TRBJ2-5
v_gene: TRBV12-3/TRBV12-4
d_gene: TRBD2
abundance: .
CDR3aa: CASRPIGTSGGQETQYF
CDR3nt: TGTGCCAGCAGGCCTATCGGGACTAGCGGGGGCCAAGAGACCCAGTACTTC

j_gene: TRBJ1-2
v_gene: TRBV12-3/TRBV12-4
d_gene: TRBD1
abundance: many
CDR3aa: CASSPGTGEVYGYTF
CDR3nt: TGTGCCAGCAGCCCTGGGACAGGGGAGGTCTATGGCTACACCTTC

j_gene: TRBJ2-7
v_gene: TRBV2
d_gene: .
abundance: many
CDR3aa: CASRVDSAFYEQYF
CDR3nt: TGTGCCAGCAGAGTCGACAGCGCGTTCTACGAGCAGTACTTC

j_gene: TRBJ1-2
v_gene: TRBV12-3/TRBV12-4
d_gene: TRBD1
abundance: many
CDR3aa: CASSQTDRAGYTF
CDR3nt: TGTGCCAGCAGCCAAACTGACAGGGCTGGCTACACCTTC

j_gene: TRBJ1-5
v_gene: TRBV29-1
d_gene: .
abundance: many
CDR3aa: CSVAQGLNQPQHF
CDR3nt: TGCAGCGTTGCTCAGGGATTAAATCAGCCCCAGCATTTT

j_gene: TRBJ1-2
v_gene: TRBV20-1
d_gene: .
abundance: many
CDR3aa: CSAKKGGHGYTF
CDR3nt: TGCAGTGCTAAAAAAGGGGGGCATGGCTACACCTTC

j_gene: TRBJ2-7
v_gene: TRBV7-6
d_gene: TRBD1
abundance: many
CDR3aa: CATRQGNDEQYF
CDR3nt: TGTGCCACCCGACAGGGTAACGACGAGCAGTACTTC

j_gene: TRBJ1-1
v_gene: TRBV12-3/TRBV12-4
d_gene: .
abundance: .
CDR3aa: CASSFLGGGNTEAFF
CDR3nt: TGTGCCAGCAGTTTCCTTGGGGGAGGGAACACTGAAGCTTTCTTT

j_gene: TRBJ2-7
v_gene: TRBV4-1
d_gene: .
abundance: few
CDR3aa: CASSQDNGKSLSEQYF
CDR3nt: TGCGCCAGCAGCCAAGATAACGGAAAGTCCCTCTCCGAGCAGTACTTC

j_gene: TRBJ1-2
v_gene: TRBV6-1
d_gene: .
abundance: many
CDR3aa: CASSAAAGNYGYTF
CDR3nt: TGTGCCAGCAGTGCCGCCGCAGGGAACTATGGCTACACCTTC

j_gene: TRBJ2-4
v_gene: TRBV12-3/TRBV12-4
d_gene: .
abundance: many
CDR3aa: CASSPEPKNIQYF
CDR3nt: TGTGCCAGCAGCCCAGAACCCAAAAACATTCAGTACTTC

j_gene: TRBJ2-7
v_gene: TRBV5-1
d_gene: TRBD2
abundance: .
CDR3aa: CASSLATSVGEQYF
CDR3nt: TGCGCCAGCAGCTTGGCGACTAGCGTCGGCGAGCAGTACTTC

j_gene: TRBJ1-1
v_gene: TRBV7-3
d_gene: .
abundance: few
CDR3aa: CASSLRQQVAPEAFF
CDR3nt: TGTGCCAGCAGCCTAAGACAGCAGGTGGCCCCTGAAGCTTTCTTT

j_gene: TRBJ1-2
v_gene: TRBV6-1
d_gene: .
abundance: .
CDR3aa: CASGVNPAYGYTF
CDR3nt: TGTGCCAGCGGGGTCAACCCAGCCTATGGCTACACCTTC

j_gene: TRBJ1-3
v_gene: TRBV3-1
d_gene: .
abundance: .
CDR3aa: CASSQEYHAGNTIYF
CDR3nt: TGTGCCAGCAGCCAAGAGTACCACGCTGGAAACACCATATATTTT

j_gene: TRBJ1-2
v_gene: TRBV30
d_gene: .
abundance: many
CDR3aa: CAWSAGARGYTF
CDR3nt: TGTGCCTGGAGTGCAGGGGCACGTGGCTACACCTTC

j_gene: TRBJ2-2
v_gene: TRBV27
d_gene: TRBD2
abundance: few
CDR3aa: CASSLAAGGPDTGELFF
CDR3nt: TGTGCCAGCAGTTTGGCGGCGGGGGGGCCGGACACCGGGGAGCTGTTTTTT

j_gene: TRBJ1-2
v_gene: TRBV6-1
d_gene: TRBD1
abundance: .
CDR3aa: CASSRVDRGLGYGYTF
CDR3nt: TGTGCCAGCAGCCGCGTGGACAGGGGGCTTGGCTATGGCTACACCTTC

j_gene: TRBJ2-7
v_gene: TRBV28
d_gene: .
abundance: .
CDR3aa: CASSPTAPGTAYDEQYF
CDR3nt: TGTGCCAGCAGTCCCACTGCCCCCGGGACGGCCTATGACGAGCAGTACTTC